This entry is about one TCR beta chain. The data are from a study of cytomegalovirus exposure and HLA in healthy donors. 60 Vbeta and 13 Jbeta primers were used in PCR. Sequenced by immunoSEQ multiplex PCR; TCRdb stores in-frame clones only, minus some. This repertoire shows 100,000 to 150,000 clones, 74% found once; its top ten account for 5.8%. With 6 bases removed from V and 0 bases from J, the gap between germline ends came to 18 bases. CDR3 length: 17 amino acids. Germline V gene lookup returns CDR1 SNHLY and CDR2 FYNNEI. The chain recombines TRBV2 with TRBJ2-1; weak D call: TRBD2 (7 bases). The TCR originated in a woman in her 50s in good health and CMV-seropositive. Sample: PBMCs. CDR3 sequence reads: CASRGGDTSSSYNEQFF. Written as DNA, the CDR3 is TGTGCCAGCAGGGGGGGGGACACTTCCAGCTCCTACAATGAGCAGTTCTTC.